One sample yielded the 12 T cell receptor beta chains listed below, sequenced in a study of blood T cell repertoires in COVID-19. Some clones are missing from TCRdb's copy, which holds only in-frame ones; the method was immunoSEQ multiplex PCR. The repertoire holds around 280,000 clones, with nearly 90% as singletons. The source material was PBMCs or T cells enriched from blood (not recorded which). These receptors were obtained from a woman aged 18-29 years with acute COVID-19.

The chain carries TRBV25-1 and TRBJ2-2, with D unresolved. CDR1 MGHDK and CDR2 SYGVNS come from the germline V gene. This CDR3 has 17 amino acids. The V end lost 0 bases, the J end lost 4 bases, and 15 bases lay between the germline ends. The CDR3: CASSEYSRRYSTGELFF. For the CDR3, the DNA is TGTGCCAGCAGTGAATATTCTAGGAGATACTCCACCGGGGAGCTGTTTTTT.

The sample holds one count of this clone. The J gene is TRBJ2-2, the V gene TRBV5-1; 11 bases fit TRBD2. The CDR3 totals 17 residues. J gave up 1 base and V 3 bases, and 5 bases lay outside the gene matches. CDR1 and CDR2 (germline): SGHRS, YFSETQ. CDR3 bases: TGCGCCAGCAGCTCAGGACTAGCGGGCCAGAACACCGGGGAGCTGTTTTTT. It codes for CASSSGLAGQNTGELFF.

The V and J genes are TRBV5-5 and TRBJ2-1, with D unresolved. CDR3 length: 14 amino acids. Trimming shortened V by 0 bases and J by 4 bases, and 8 bases separated the two germline ends. The germline V gene encodes CDR1 SGHKS and CDR2 YYEKEE (reference sequence). CDR3 amino acids: CASSLVVTYNEQFF. In DNA, the CDR3 is TGTGCCAGCAGCTTGGTGGTGACTTACAATGAGCAGTTCTTC.

The V and J genes are TRBV6-5 and TRBJ2-1, with D possibly matching TRBD1 (5 bases). Germline V gene data show CDR1 as MNHEY and CDR2 as SVGAGI. CDR3 length equals 15 residues. V lost 6 bases and J 2 bases, leaving 14 bases between the germline ends. The CDR3 nucleotides read TGTGCCAGCAGACATGGACAAGGCCCCTACAATGAGCAGTTCTTC. It translates to CASRHGQGPYNEQFF.

This chain joins TRBV27 and TRBJ1-1, with 8 bases aligning to TRBD1. Germline V lookup: CDR1 MNHEY, CDR2 SMNVEV (reference sequence). The CDR3 covers 15 residues. V dropped 3 bases and J dropped 5; count of bases not matched to a gene: 8. This CDR3 is CASSFSTGAGTEAFF. The CDR3 DNA sequence: TGTGCCAGCAGTTTCTCGACAGGGGCAGGAACTGAAGCTTTCTTT.

J is TRBJ2-1 and V is TRBV4-3, with a possible D match to TRBD2 (5 bases). Trimming removed 0 bases from V and 3 bases from J, with 12 bases in between. The V gene's germline CDR1 is LGHNA and CDR2 YSLEER. There are 16 residues in the CDR3. CDR3 sequence: CASSQDPLGSYNEQFF. CDR3 bases: TGCGCCAGCAGCCAAGACCCCTTGGGGAGCTACAATGAGCAGTTCTTC.

This sequence joins TRBV6-5 and TRBJ1-1; 7 bases fit TRBD1. Germline CDR1 and CDR2: MNHEY and SVGAGI. The CDR3 sequence is 14 residues long. The junction had 7 bases not matched to a gene; V was cut back by 7 bases and J by 2 bases. The CDR3 nucleotides read TGTGCCAGCACCAATCAGGGGGGTAACACTGAAGCTTTCTTT. This encodes CASTNQGGNTEAFF.

The chain links TRBV18 to TRBJ2-5; 8 bases are shared with TRBD1. Per germline, CDR1 KGHSH and CDR2 LQKENI. The junction had 5 bases not matched to a gene; V was cut back by 6 bases and J by 2 bases. The CDR3 spans 14 residues. CDR3 amino acids: CASSPGQEQETQYF. The CDR3 DNA is TGTGCCAGCTCGCCGGGACAGGAACAAGAGACCCAGTACTTC.

This chain uses TRBV19 with TRBJ1-5; D is unresolved. This CDR3 spans 14 amino acids. Per the germline V gene, CDR1 is LNHDA and CDR2 is SQIVND (reference sequence). With 4 bases removed from V and 0 bases from J, the gap between germline ends came to 7 bases. The DNA for the CDR3 is TGTGCCAGTAGTAGCAGTTATAGCAATCAGCCCCAGCATTTT. Protein sequence: CASSSSYSNQPQHF.

The J gene is TRBJ2-7, the V gene TRBV12-3 or TRBV12-4; 9 bases match TRBD2. The CDR3 loop spans 13 amino acids. Trimming at V came to 8 bases and at J to 0 bases, leaving 2 bases not matched to a gene. The CDR3 DNA follows: TGTGCCAGCGGACTAGCGAGCTCCTACGAGCAGTACTTC. This gives the protein CASGLASSYEQYF.

The genes are TRBV7-8 and TRBJ2-7, with 12 bases that match TRBD1. The CDR3 is 14 amino acids. After removal of 5 bases from V and 9 bases from J, the junction contained 8 bases not matched to a gene. Germline lookup yields CDR1 SGHVS and CDR2 FQNEAQ. In DNA, the CDR3 is TGTGCCAGCAGCCTGGGGACAGGGGGCGTCGCGCAGTACTTC. Its protein is CASSLGTGGVAQYF.

The chain combines TRBV28 with TRBJ2-7; 7 bases line up with TRBD1. CDR1 and CDR2 from the germline V gene are MDHEN and SYDVKM. This CDR3 contains 13 residues. J was trimmed by 1 base and V by 5 bases; bases with no gene match: 2. The CDR3 loop is CASSRQGSYEQYF. The CDR3 nucleotides are TGTGCCAGCAGTAGACAGGGTTCCTACGAGCAGTACTTC.